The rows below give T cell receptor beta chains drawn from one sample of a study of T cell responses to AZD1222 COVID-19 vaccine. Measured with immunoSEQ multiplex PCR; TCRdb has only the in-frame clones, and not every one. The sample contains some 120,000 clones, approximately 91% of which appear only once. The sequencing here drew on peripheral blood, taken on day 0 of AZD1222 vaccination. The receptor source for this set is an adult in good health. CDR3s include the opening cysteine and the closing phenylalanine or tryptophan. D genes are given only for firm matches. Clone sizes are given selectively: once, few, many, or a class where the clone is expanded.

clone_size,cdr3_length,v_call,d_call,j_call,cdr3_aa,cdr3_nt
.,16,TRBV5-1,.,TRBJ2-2,CASSLVAGVNTGELFF,TGCGCCAGCAGCTTGGTCGCAGGTGTGAACACCGGGGAGCTGTTTTTT
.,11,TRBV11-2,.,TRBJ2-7,CASSSFSEQYF,TGTGCCAGCAGCTCGTTTTCCGAGCAGTACTTC
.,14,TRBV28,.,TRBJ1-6,CASIRSVYNSPLHF,TGTGCCAGCATCCGGTCCGTCTATAATTCACCCCTCCACTTT
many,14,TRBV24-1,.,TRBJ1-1,CATSDNRRNTEAFF,TGTGCCACCAGTGATAATCGCAGAAACACTGAAGCTTTCTTT
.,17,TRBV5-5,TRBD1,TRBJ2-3,CASSPRGGDRLTDTQYF,TGTGCCAGCAGCCCCCGAGGAGGGGACAGGCTAACAGATACGCAGTATTTT
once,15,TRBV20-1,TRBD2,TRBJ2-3,CSASRSAGDTDTQYF,TGCAGTGCTAGTCGATCAGCGGGGGACACAGATACGCAGTATTTT
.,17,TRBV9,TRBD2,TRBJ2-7,CASSVGGERQSSYEQYF,TGTGCCAGCAGCGTGGGGGGGGAGCGGCAGAGCTCCTACGAGCAGTACTTC
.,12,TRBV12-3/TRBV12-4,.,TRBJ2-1,CASSLPPNEQFF,TGTGCCAGCAGTTTACCGCCCAATGAGCAGTTCTTC
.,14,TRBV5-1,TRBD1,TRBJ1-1,CASSPGQGKAEAFF,TGCGCCAGCAGCCCCGGACAGGGCAAAGCTGAAGCTTTCTTT
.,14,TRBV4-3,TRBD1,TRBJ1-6,CASSQGQGGSPLHF,TGCGCCAGCAGCCAAGGACAGGGCGGTTCACCCCTCCACTTT
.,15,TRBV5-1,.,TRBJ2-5,CASSLVGGLQETQYF,TGCGCCAGCAGCTTGGTTGGGGGACTCCAAGAGACCCAGTACTTC
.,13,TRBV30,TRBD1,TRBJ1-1,CAWSQTGTTEAFF,TGTGCCTGGAGCCAGACAGGGACCACTGAAGCTTTCTTT
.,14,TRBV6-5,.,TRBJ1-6,CASSPDSRNSPLHF,TGTGCCAGCAGTCCGGACAGCCGGAATTCACCCCTCCACTTT
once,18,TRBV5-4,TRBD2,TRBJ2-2,CASSLPKEGLAGYGELFF,TGTGCCAGCAGCTTACCAAAGGAGGGGCTAGCGGGGTACGGGGAGCTGTTTTTT
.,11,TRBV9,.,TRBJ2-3,CASSVGDTQYF,TGTGCCAGCAGCGTAGGGGATACGCAGTATTTT
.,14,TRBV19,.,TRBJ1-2,CASSPLPPLGGYTF,TGTGCCAGTAGTCCCCTACCTCCGTTGGGGGGCTACACCTTC
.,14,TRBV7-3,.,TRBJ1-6,CASSAGIDNSPLHF,TGTGCCAGCAGCGCCGGGATTGATAATTCACCCCTCCACTTT